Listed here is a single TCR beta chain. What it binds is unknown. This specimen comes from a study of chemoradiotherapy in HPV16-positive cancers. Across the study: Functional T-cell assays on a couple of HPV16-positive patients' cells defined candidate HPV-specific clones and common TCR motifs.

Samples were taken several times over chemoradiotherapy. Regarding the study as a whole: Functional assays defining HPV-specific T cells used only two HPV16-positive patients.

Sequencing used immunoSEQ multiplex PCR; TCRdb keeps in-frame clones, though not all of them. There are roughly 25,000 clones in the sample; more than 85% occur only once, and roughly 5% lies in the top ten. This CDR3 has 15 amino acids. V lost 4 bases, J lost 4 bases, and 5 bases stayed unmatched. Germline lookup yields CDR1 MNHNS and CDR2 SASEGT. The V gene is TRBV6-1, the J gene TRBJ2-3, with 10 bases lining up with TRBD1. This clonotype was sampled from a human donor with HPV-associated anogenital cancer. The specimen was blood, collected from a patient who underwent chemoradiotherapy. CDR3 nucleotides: TGTGCCAGCAGTGGGACAGGGGGAACGGCAGATACGCAGTATTTT. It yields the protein CASSGTGGTADTQYF.